The 32 T cell receptor beta chains below were found in one sample sequenced in a study of blood T cells in healthy people across ages. Primers used in a second PCR of roughly 6 to 11 cycles were a sample-barcoded 5' primer and a J-beta primer mix. TCRdb re-derived calls from the 5' RACE reads in MiXCR, one entry per CDR3 protein. The sample contains hundreds of thousands of distinct CDR3 sequences, roughly 25% of which appear only once. This sample also appeared in a second study, on T cells of mothers and their children.

The sequenced sample was blood. The receptor source for this set is a boy aged 5-17 years in good health.

The gene calls are TRBV29-1 and TRBJ1-1; no reliable D call. The germline V gene encodes CDR1 SQVTM and CDR2 ANQGSEA. V was shortened by 8 bases and J by 1 base, with 14 bases between the two germline ends. The CDR3 length is 13 residues. The CDR3 here is CSPRASQNTEAFF. The DNA for the CDR3 is TGCAGCCCTAGGGCCAGCCAGAACACTGAAGCTTTCTTT.

Comment on this clonotype: Sequence at one end of the junction differs from germline and may be a read error. J is TRBJ2-5 and V is TRBV24-1; unclear D gene. CDR1 is KGHDR, CDR2 SFDVKD, per germline. The CDR3 totals 12 residues. CDR3 sequence reads: CAASDAIGTQYF. The CDR3 nucleotides read TGTGCCGCCAGTGATGCCATCGGGACCCAGTACTTC.

This clonotype turned up a few times. This chain connects TRBV18 to TRBJ2-1; 10 nucleotides match TRBD2. Germline CDR1 is KGHSH and CDR2 is LQKENI. With 1 base clipped from V and 0 bases from J, the junction kept 3 bases outside the gene matches. The CDR3 contains 17 residues. The CDR3 loop reads CASSPRASGSSYNEQFF. CDR3 DNA sequence: TGTGCCAGCTCACCACGGGCTAGCGGGAGCTCCTACAATGAGCAGTTCTTC.

This clonotype has just one count. The rearrangement links TRBV12-3 or TRBV12-4 to TRBJ2-3; maybe TRBD2 (5 bases). V lost 6 bases and J lost 4, with 14 bases in between. This CDR3 has 14 residues. In DNA, the CDR3 is TGTGCCAGCAGCCGAGGACTCTTAGCAGATACGCAGTATTTT. As protein: CASSRGLLADTQYF.

About this clonotype itself: The junction does not match germline at one end; this may be a read error. The chain couples TRBV12-3 or TRBV12-4 to TRBJ2-2; 9 bases agree with TRBD1. This CDR3 region has 14 residues. CDR3 region: CASNYRGQSGELFF. The CDR3 DNA is TGCGCCAGCAACTACAGGGGGCAGAGCGGGGAGCTGTTTTTT.

This chain links TRBV20-1 with TRBJ2-2; 7 nucleotides line up with TRBD2. This CDR3 spans 13 amino acids. Germline CDR1 DFQATT, CDR2 SNEGSKA (reference sequence). J gave up 3 bases and V 3 bases, and 1 base lay outside the gene matches. This chain's CDR3 is CSASRGDTGELFF. CDR3 coding DNA: TGCAGTGCTAGTCGGGGGGACACCGGGGAGCTGTTTTTT.

This clonotype has just a few counts. V usage is TRBV14 and J usage is TRBJ2-3; D is unresolved. The CDR3 totals 12 residues. Germline assignment: CDR1 SGHDN and CDR2 FVKESK. The V end lost 0 bases, the J end lost 5 bases, and 3 bases lay between the germline ends. CDR3 coding DNA: TGTGCCAGCAGCCAAGAAAGAGATACGCAGTATTTT. This sequence encodes CASSQERDTQYF.

This clonotype was counted a few times. The chain joins TRBV20-1 to TRBJ2-5; no reliable D call. The end of the DNA fits TRBJ2-7 better, so the J call may be wrong. Germline V gives CDR1 DFQATT, CDR2 SNEGSKA (reference sequence). This CDR3 has 15 residues. DNA for the CDR3: TGCAGTGCTAGAGTGGGCGACCGTGGCTCCTACGAGCAGTACTTC. This gives the protein CSARVGDRGSYEQYF.

This clonotype was seen a few times. The rearrangement links TRBV7-2 to TRBJ2-4, with D unresolved. There are 13 residues in the CDR3. In germline, CDR1 is SGHTA, CDR2 FQGNSA. Deletions cut 2 bases from V and 6 bases from J, with 8 bases between. CDR3 region: CASSLRVGNIQYF. The CDR3 region has the DNA TGTGCCAGCAGCTTAAGGGTTGGAAACATTCAGTACTTC.

The V gene is TRBV6-5, the J gene TRBJ2-1; 7 positions match TRBD1. The CDR3 totals 19 residues. CDR1 and CDR2 (germline): MNHEY, SVGAGI. V was pared by 2 bases and J by 2 bases, with 15 bases of the junction left unmatched. The CDR3 region is CASSYQSRQGMRAYNEQFF. In DNA, the CDR3 is TGTGCCAGCAGTTACCAGAGTAGACAGGGAATGAGGGCCTACAATGAGCAGTTCTTC.

This clonotype occurred a few times. One end of the junction fails to match germline, which may point to a read error. This chain links TRBV7-7 with TRBJ2-1, with 7 nucleotides matching TRBD2. Germline V CDR1 and CDR2: SSHAT, FNYEAQ (reference sequence). The CDR3 is 13 amino acids. The CDR3, as DNA: TGTGCTAGCAGCCAAGGATCTAGCGGAAAGCAGTTCTTC. Translated, it gives CASSQGSSGKQFF.

The gene calls are TRBV6-5 and TRBJ1-2, with 7 bases fitting TRBD1. Germline V CDR1 and CDR2: MNHEY, SVGAGI. V lost 4 bases to trimming and J lost 4 bases; unmatched junction nucleotides: 3. The CDR3 spans 13 residues. The DNA for the CDR3 is TGTGCCAGCAGTTGGGACAGCCTCTATGGCTACACCTTC. Amino acids: CASSWDSLYGYTF.

This rearrangement joins TRBV9 to TRBJ1-4; a weak D match, TRBD1 (6 bases). CDR3 length equals 15 residues. Germline lookup yields CDR1 SGDLS and CDR2 YYNGEE. V lost 4 bases and J lost 8, with 18 bases in between. The CDR3 region is CASSLSANGGEKLFF. CDR3 nucleotides: TGTGCCAGCAGCTTGTCGGCGAACGGGGGCGAAAAACTGTTTTTT.

This chain links TRBV7-9 with TRBJ2-5; 10 bases fit TRBD2. Trimming cost V 6 bases and J 3 bases; bases outside gene matches: 7. Germline CDR1 SEHNR, CDR2 FQNEAQ (reference sequence). This CDR3 is 15 amino acids long. The DNA of the CDR3 is TGTGCCAGCAGACGGATAGCGGGAGGCGAAGAGACCCAGTACTTC. Its protein product is CASRRIAGGEETQYF.

This sequence joins TRBV20-1 and TRBJ2-7; D possibly matches TRBD1 or TRBD2 (5 bases each). Germline V gene data show CDR1 as DFQATT and CDR2 as SNEGSKA (reference sequence). V was shortened by 6 bases and J by 3 bases, with 15 bases between the two germline ends. This CDR3 has 13 residues. The CDR3 region has the DNA TGCAGTGCATTATCCTGGGACGTCTACGAGCAGTACTTC. It specifies CSALSWDVYEQYF.

The rearrangement uses TRBV6-5 and TRBJ2-5; perhaps TRBD1 as D (6 bases). The DNA end lines up better with TRBJ2-7; the J call may be wrong. The CDR3 length is 15 residues. The germline CDR1 and CDR2 sequences are MNHEY and SVGAGI. The CDR3 sequence is CASSSRRDTSYEQYF. DNA for the CDR3: TGTGCCAGCAGTTCTCGACGGGACACCTCCTACGAGCAGTACTTC.

The chain couples TRBV28 to TRBJ2-5, with 10 bases matching TRBD2. The J call is uncertain, as TRBJ2-1 better fits the DNA end. Germline V gives CDR1 MDHEN, CDR2 SYDVKM. The CDR3 sequence is 17 residues long. In DNA form, the CDR3 reads TGTGCCAGCAGTTTATATACTAGCGGGATGGGTTACAATGAGCAGTTCTTC. Its protein is CASSLYTSGMGYNEQFF.

V and J are TRBV6-1 and TRBJ2-1, with 8 bases fitting TRBD1. The end of the DNA fits TRBJ2-5 better, so the J call may be wrong. The CDR3 is 15 amino acids. Germline V lookup: CDR1 MNHNS, CDR2 SASEGT. The CDR3 loop reads CASSEGTGRQETQYF. As DNA, the CDR3 is TGTGCCAGCAGTGAAGGGACAGGGCGACAAGAGACCCAGTACTTC.

V and J are TRBV5-1 and TRBJ1-2; D not certain. CDR1 and CDR2 from the germline V gene are SGHRS and YFSETQ. This CDR3 is built from 14 residues. The V and J ends lost 5 bases and 5 bases respectively, with 16 bases between them. This chain's CDR3 is CASRKIESSYGYTF. Here the CDR3 DNA reads TGCGCCAGCAGAAAAATAGAGTCGTCTTATGGCTACACCTTC.

The chain joins TRBV2 to TRBJ2-3; TRBD2 matches at 7 bases. The CDR3 loop spans 13 amino acids. Unmatched junction bases numbered 5, after V lost 7 bases and J lost 4 bases. From germline, CDR1 is SNHLY and CDR2 FYNNEI. The CDR3 DNA is TGTGCCAGCATGGGCGGGAGTCCAGATACGCAGTATTTT. Its translation: CASMGGSPDTQYF.

Only a few counts were recorded for this clonotype. The chain employs TRBV3-1 and TRBJ2-5, with 8 bases identical to TRBD2. The CDR3 spans 15 residues. CDR1 is LGHDT, CDR2 YNNKEL, per germline (reference sequence). V was clipped by 0 bases and J by 4 bases; unmatched bases: 4. CDR3 sequence: CASSQDAGLVETQYF. As DNA, the CDR3 is TGTGCCAGCAGCCAAGATGCGGGACTAGTAGAGACCCAGTACTTC.

The gene calls are TRBV20-1 and TRBJ1-2; 8 bases fit TRBD1. The trim removed 6 bases at V and 5 bases at J, leaving 14 bases unmatched. The CDR3 totals 15 residues. Germline assignment: CDR1 DFQATT and CDR2 SNEGSKA (reference sequence). CDR3 amino acids: CSAPGGAGGAYGYTF. For the CDR3, the DNA is TGCAGTGCCCCGGGAGGGGCAGGGGGCGCGTATGGCTACACCTTC.

This clonotype was found a few times. The chain joins TRBV4-3 to TRBJ2-1; D could derive from TRBD1 or TRBD2 (5 bases each). Germline lookup yields CDR1 LGHNA and CDR2 YSLEER. V was clipped by 1 base and J by 7 bases, with 14 bases between them. The CDR3 runs to 15 residues. The CDR3 DNA reads TGCGCCAGCAGCCAAGGGAAGGGGTCGGGGAATGAGCAGTTCTTC. Translation gives CASSQGKGSGNEQFF.

The V call is TRBV10-3, the J call TRBJ2-1; 7 nucleotides align to TRBD2. Germline V CDR1 and CDR2: ENHRY, SYGVKD. This CDR3 contains 13 residues. J gave up 7 bases and V 5 bases, and 5 bases lay outside the gene matches. CDR3 region: CAISSGVGNEQFF. CDR3 DNA: TGTGCCATCAGTAGCGGGGTGGGGAATGAGCAGTTCTTC.

The chain links TRBV4-3 to TRBJ2-7, with 8 bases fitting TRBD1. Germline V lookup: CDR1 LGHNA, CDR2 YSLEER. The V gene end was trimmed by 0 bases and the J gene end by 2 bases; junction bases not matched to a gene: 6. The CDR3 sequence is 16 residues long. The CDR3 DNA is TGCGCCAGCAGCCAAGATTTTGGACAGGGAACCTACGAGCAGTACTTC. Translated: CASSQDFGQGTYEQYF.

This clonotype has just a few counts. The rearrangement uses TRBV21-1 and TRBJ2-7; TRBD2 reflects the table's D call only, with no check against the DNA. TRBV21-1 corresponds to a pseudogene. This CDR3 spans 22 amino acids. The CDR3 loop reads CASPSHYLESASGPRGSHEQYF. Here the CDR3 DNA reads TGTGCCAGCCCATCCCACTATCTAGAGTCTGCGTCAGGGCCTCGTGGGTCCCACGAGCAGTACTTC.

This clonotype has just a few counts. The chain links TRBV5-1 to TRBJ2-7, with D possibly being TRBD2 (5 bases). Trimming took off 2 bases at V and 5 bases at J, with 14 bases between the two ends. Germline V gene data show CDR1 as SGHRS and CDR2 as YFSETQ. The CDR3 is 14 residues long. In nucleotides, the CDR3 is TGCGCCAGCAGCTTTCAGAGGGTTCAAGACGAGCAGTACTTC. This gives the protein CASSFQRVQDEQYF.

This clonotype was counted only a few times. The chain combines TRBV6-5 with TRBJ2-5; D possibly corresponds to TRBD1 (6 bases). V lost 0 bases to trimming and J lost 3 bases, with 11 bases between them. CDR1 and CDR2 from the germline V gene are MNHEY and SVGAGI. This CDR3 region has 15 residues. The CDR3 loop is CASSYSGAGEETQYF. The CDR3 DNA reads as TGTGCCAGCAGTTACTCCGGAGCAGGGGAAGAGACCCAGTACTTC.

The V call is TRBV27, the J call TRBJ2-7, with 12 bases matching TRBD2. The germline V gene has CDR1 MNHEY and CDR2 SMNVEV (reference sequence). V dropped 6 bases and J dropped 1; count of bases not matched to a gene: 4. The CDR3 is 15 residues long. CDR3 in amino acids: CASRELAGGSYEQYF. The DNA for the CDR3 is TGTGCCAGCAGAGAACTAGCGGGGGGATCCTACGAGCAGTACTTC.

This clonotype was seen more than once but under ten times. The gene calls are TRBV2 and TRBJ1-1, with D perhaps TRBD1 (5 bases). The CDR3 spans 14 residues. V gave up 6 bases and J gave up 3 bases, with 14 bases separating them. The germline gives CDR1 SNHLY, CDR2 FYNNEI. The chain's CDR3 is CASRRGESYTEAFF. Written as DNA, the CDR3 is TGTGCCAGCAGGCGGGGGGAGTCATACACTGAAGCTTTCTTT.

This clonotype was seen a few times. The V call is TRBV20-1, the J call TRBJ2-1; 11 nucleotides agree with TRBD1. Gene TRBJ2-7 matches the end of the DNA better, so the J call may be wrong. The CDR3 spans 14 residues. Germline V gene data show CDR1 as DFQATT and CDR2 as SNEGSKA (reference sequence). The chain's CDR3 is CSARLRDRGYEQYF. For the CDR3, the DNA is TGCAGTGCTAGACTACGGGACAGGGGGTACGAGCAGTACTTC.

This clonotype was counted between two and nine times. The rearrangement uses TRBV29-1 and TRBJ1-1; D is ambiguous. V gave up 1 base and J gave up 6 bases, with 9 bases separating them. The CDR3 has 12 residues. Germline lookup yields CDR1 SQVTM and CDR2 ANQGSEA. DNA of the CDR3: TGCAGCGTTGAAGGTGAGGGCCCTGAAGCTTTCTTT. Translated, it gives CSVEGEGPEAFF.